The 10 T cell receptor beta chains below all came from one sample that was sequenced in a study of blood T cell repertoires in COVID-19. The protocol was immunoSEQ multiplex PCR, while the TCRdb copy is restricted to in-frame clones and leaves out a portion. Among about 230,000 clones listed, 65% to 90% were seen once. Sequencing was performed on peripheral blood. The receptors were gathered from a woman aged 45-59 years with acute or convalescent COVID-19.

The chain is built from TRBV5-8 and TRBJ1-2; D ambiguous. CDR3 length equals 12 residues. Trimming left V 4 bases short and J 4 bases short, with 8 bases between. Germline values: CDR1 SGHTS, CDR2 YDEGEE. CDR3 DNA: TGTGCCAGCAGCCTGTCGTTCTATGGCTACACCTTC. The encoded protein is CASSLSFYGYTF.

V gene TRBV19 combines with J gene TRBJ2-7; possibly TRBD2 for D (6 bases). CDR3 length: 14 amino acids. V gave up 4 bases and J gave up 2 bases, with 12 bases separating them. Looked up from germline, CDR1 is LNHDA and CDR2 is SQIVND (reference sequence). The CDR3 coding sequence is TGTGCCAGTAGTACACCGGGACTTGCCTACGAGCAGTACTTC. It yields the protein CASSTPGLAYEQYF.

The gene calls are TRBV28 and TRBJ2-5; 10 nucleotides agree with TRBD1. CDR3 length: 15 amino acids. Looked up from germline, CDR1 is MDHEN and CDR2 is SYDVKM. With 4 bases clipped from V and 1 base from J, the junction kept 3 bases outside the gene matches. CDR3 coding DNA: TGTGCCAGCAGTTGGGGACAGGGGCGCCAAGAGACCCAGTACTTC. As protein: CASSWGQGRQETQYF.

The V and J genes are TRBV6-2 or TRBV6-3 and TRBJ1-1, with 8 bases that match TRBD1. Trimming took 6 bases from V and 5 from J; bases not matched to a gene: 26. CDR1 MNHEY and CDR2 SVGEGT come from the germline V gene. The CDR3 is 20 amino acids. CDR3 coding DNA: TGTGCCAGCAGCTCTCCGCCGGGACAGGTTTTGTTCCAGGGAAAGACTGAAGCTTTCTTT. This encodes CASSSPPGQVLFQGKTEAFF.

The chain couples TRBV7-8 to TRBJ2-2; 10 bases align to TRBD2. The CDR3 sequence is 16 residues long. The ends lost 2 bases at V and 7 bases at J; junction bases unmatched: 7. CDR1 and CDR2 (germline): SGHVS, FQNEAQ. CDR3 in amino acids: CASSLSLAGVGGELFF. CDR3 bases: TGTGCCAGCAGCTTATCGCTAGCGGGGGTTGGCGGGGAGCTGTTTTTT. Full variable domain (outside the CDR3, taken from reference TRBV7-8 and TRBJ2-2): GAGVSQSPRYKVAKRGQDVALRCDPISGHVSLFWYQQALGQGPEFLTYFQNEAQLDKSGLPSDRFFAERPEGSVSTLKIQRTQQEDSAVYLCASSLSLAGVGGELFFGEGSRLTVL.

The rearrangement links TRBV9 to TRBJ2-1; D gene ambiguous. V lost 0 bases to trimming and J lost 4 bases, with 11 bases between them. From germline, CDR1 is SGDLS and CDR2 YYNGEE. The CDR3 is 15 amino acids. CDR3 in amino acids: CASSVGLGRYNEQFF. The CDR3 bases are TGTGCCAGCAGCGTAGGCCTAGGAAGGTACAATGAGCAGTTCTTC.

The count of this clone is one. The chain couples TRBV27 to TRBJ2-7; 9 nucleotides align to TRBD1. Per the germline V gene, CDR1 is MNHEY and CDR2 is SMNVEV (reference sequence). The trim removed 6 bases at V and 7 bases at J, leaving 7 bases unmatched. The CDR3 has 13 amino acids. The CDR3 is CASRLTGGGEQYF. CDR3 DNA: TGTGCCAGCAGACTGACAGGGGGGGGAGAGCAGTACTTC.

The chain has TRBV9 and TRBJ2-3, with 8 nucleotides matching TRBD2. This CDR3 comprises 17 residues. CDR1 SGDLS and CDR2 YYNGEE come from the germline V gene. V lost 0 bases, J lost 8 bases, and 14 bases stayed unmatched. The CDR3: CASSVGMAGGGGSTQYF. Written as DNA, the CDR3 is TGTGCCAGCAGCGTAGGTATGGCGGGGGGCGGTGGGAGTACGCAGTATTTT.

This clone was picked up one time. The chain employs TRBV30 and TRBJ2-7; D unclear. The CDR3 length is 11 residues. In germline, CDR1 is GTSNPN, CDR2 SVGIG (reference sequence). Between the trimmed V and J ends, which lost 2 bases and 3 bases, there was a span of 5 bases. The CDR3 sequence: CAWSFRYEQYF. CDR3 nucleotides: TGTGCCTGGAGTTTTCGCTACGAGCAGTACTTC.

This clone was seen once. The chain joins TRBV2 to TRBJ1-6; TRBD1 matches 7 bases. Losses at the gene ends were 6 bases for V and 7 bases for J; bases not matched to a gene: 9. CDR1 and CDR2 (germline): SNHLY, FYNNEI. The CDR3 totals 15 residues. The CDR3 here is CASSVRRGPNSPLHF. DNA of the CDR3: TGTGCCAGCAGCGTTCGGAGGGGGCCGAATTCACCCCTCCACTTT.